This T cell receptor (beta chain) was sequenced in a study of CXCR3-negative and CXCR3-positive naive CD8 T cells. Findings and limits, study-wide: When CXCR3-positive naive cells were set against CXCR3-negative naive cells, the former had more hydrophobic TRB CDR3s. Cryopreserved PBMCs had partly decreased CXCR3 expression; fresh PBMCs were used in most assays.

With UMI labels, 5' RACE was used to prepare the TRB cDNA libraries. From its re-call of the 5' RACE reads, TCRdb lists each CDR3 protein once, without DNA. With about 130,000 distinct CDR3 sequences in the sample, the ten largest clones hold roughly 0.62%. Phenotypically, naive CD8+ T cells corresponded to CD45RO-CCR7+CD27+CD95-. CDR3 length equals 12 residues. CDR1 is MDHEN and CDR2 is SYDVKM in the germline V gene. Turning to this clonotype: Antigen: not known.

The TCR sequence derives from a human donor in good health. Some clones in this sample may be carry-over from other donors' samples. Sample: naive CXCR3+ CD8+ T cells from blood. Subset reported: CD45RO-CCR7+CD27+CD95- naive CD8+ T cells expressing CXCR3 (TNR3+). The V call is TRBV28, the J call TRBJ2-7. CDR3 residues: CAIEDRSYEQYF. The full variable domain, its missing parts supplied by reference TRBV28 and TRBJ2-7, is DVKVTQSSRYLVKRTGEKVFLECVQDMDHENMFWYRQDPGLGLRLIYFSYDVKMKEKGDIPEGYSVSREKKERFSLILESASTNQTSMYLCAIEDRSYEQYFGPGTRLTVT.